One sample yielded the 8 T cell receptor beta chains listed below, sequenced in a study of OX40 agonist ivuxolimab in advanced cancers. Repertoires were generated with immunoSEQ multiplex PCR, while TCRdb's copy carries only in-frame clones and drops some. The table lists 70,000 to 75,000 clones, approximately 86% of them singletons. This specimen consisted of CD4+ or CD8+ T cells sorted from blood, obtained in a trial of the OX40 agonist ivuxolimab. These receptors originate from an adult with an advanced solid tumor such as melanoma, head and neck, liver or kidney cancer.

The chain employs TRBV7-2 and TRBJ1-5; 7 bases map to TRBD1. The junction had 8 bases not matched to a gene; V was cut back by 5 bases and J by 4 bases. The CDR3 totals 15 residues. CDR1 is SGHTA, CDR2 FQGNSA, per germline. As DNA, the CDR3 is TGTGCCAGCAGCCTCCAGGGGACAGCTAATCAGCCCCAGCATTTT. Its protein is CASSLQGTANQPQHF.

CDR3 in DNA: TGTGCCAGCAGCCCCGTGGGGGAGACCCAGTACTTC. It translates to CASSPVGETQYF. The V and J genes are TRBV6-5 and TRBJ2-5; D is uncertain. Per the germline V gene, CDR1 is MNHEY and CDR2 is SVGAGI. The V gene lost 6 bases and the J gene lost 5 bases, with 10 bases spanning the gap. The CDR3 is 12 amino acids.

The V gene is TRBV7-9, the J gene TRBJ2-5; D not resolved. CDR3 length: 14 amino acids. Trimming removed 2 bases at V and 2 bases at J, with 9 bases between. Germline assignment: CDR1 SEHNR and CDR2 FQNEAQ (reference sequence). CDR3 in amino acids: CASSLWSEQETQYF. The CDR3 DNA sequence: TGTGCCAGCAGCTTATGGTCAGAACAAGAGACCCAGTACTTC. The whole variable domain, remainder taken from reference TRBV7-9 and TRBJ2-5, is DTGVSQNPRHKITKRGQNVTFRCDPISEHNRLYWYRQTLGQGPEFLTYFQNEAQLEKSRLLSDRFSAERPKGSFSTLEIQRTEQGDSAMYLCASSLWSEQETQYFGPGTRLLVL.

J is TRBJ1-1 and V is TRBV7-2, with D possibly being TRBD1 (6 bases). Germline-derived CDR1 and CDR2 are SGHTA and FQGNSA. The CDR3 has 12 amino acids. V lost 4 bases and J lost 4, with 7 bases in between. CDR3 amino acids: CASSWDTTEAFF. CDR3 DNA: TGTGCCAGCAGCTGGGACACCACTGAAGCTTTCTTT.

The chain carries TRBV9 and TRBJ2-3; D gene uncertain. Trimming removed 3 bases from V and 12 bases from J, with 8 bases in between. Germline lookup yields CDR1 SGDLS and CDR2 YYNGEE. The CDR3 is 10 amino acids. CDR3 region: CASSGFRQYF. The CDR3 DNA follows: TGTGCCAGCAGCGGGTTCCGACAGTATTTT.

This chain links TRBV18 with TRBJ1-1; a weak D match, TRBD1 (6 bases). The V and J ends lost 1 base and 1 base respectively, with 10 bases between them. Germline CDR1 KGHSH, CDR2 LQKENI. This CDR3 has 15 residues. The CDR3 DNA sequence: TGTGCCAGCTCACCACAGGGGGGGACGAACACTGAAGCTTTCTTT. Translation gives CASSPQGGTNTEAFF.

The chain is built from TRBV4-3 and TRBJ2-7; either TRBD1 or TRBD2 may supply D (5 bases each). The CDR3 extends over 15 amino acids. Germline CDR1 is LGHNA and CDR2 is YSLEER. V was cut by 0 bases and J by 6 bases, with 15 bases left in between. As DNA, the CDR3 is TGCGCCAGCAGCCAAGATGGGACCAAGGGGTCCGAGCAGTACTTC. Translated: CASSQDGTKGSEQYF.

The chain employs TRBV4-2 and TRBJ2-7; D not resolved. The CDR3 has 16 amino acids. The germline V and J ends were trimmed by 2 bases and 0 bases, with 14 bases remaining between them. Germline V CDR1 and CDR2: LGHNA, YNFKEQ. The CDR3 sequence: CASSQTVSESSYEQYF. CDR3 bases: TGTGCCAGCAGCCAAACCGTAAGCGAGAGCTCCTACGAGCAGTACTTC.